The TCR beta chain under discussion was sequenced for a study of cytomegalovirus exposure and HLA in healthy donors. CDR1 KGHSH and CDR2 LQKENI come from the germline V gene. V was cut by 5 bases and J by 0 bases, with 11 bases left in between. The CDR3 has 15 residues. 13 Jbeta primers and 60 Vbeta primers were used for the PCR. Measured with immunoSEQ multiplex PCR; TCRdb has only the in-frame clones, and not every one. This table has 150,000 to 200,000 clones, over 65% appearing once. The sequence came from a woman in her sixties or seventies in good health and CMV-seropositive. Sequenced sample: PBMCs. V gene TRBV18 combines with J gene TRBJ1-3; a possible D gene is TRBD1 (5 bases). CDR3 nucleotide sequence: TGTGCCAGCTCAACAACAGGCGACTCTGGAAACACCATATATTTT. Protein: CASSTTGDSGNTIYF.